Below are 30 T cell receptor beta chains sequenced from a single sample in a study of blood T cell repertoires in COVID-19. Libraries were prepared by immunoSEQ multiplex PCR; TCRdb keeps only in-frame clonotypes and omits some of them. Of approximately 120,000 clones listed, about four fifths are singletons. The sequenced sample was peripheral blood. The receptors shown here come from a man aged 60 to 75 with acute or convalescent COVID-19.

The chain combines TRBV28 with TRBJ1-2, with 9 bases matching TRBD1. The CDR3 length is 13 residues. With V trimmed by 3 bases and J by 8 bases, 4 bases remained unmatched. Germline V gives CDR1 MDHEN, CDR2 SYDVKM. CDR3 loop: CASSLDRGGGYTF. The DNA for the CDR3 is TGTGCCAGCAGTTTGGACAGGGGTGGGGGCTACACCTTC.

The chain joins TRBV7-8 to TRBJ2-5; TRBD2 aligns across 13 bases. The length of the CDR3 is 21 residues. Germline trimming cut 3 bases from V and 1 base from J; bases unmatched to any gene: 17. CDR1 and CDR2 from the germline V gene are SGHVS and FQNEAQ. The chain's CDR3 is CASSLKASIGLAGVFQETQYF. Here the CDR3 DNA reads TGTGCCAGCAGCTTGAAAGCGTCCATAGGACTAGCGGGAGTTTTCCAAGAGACCCAGTACTTC.

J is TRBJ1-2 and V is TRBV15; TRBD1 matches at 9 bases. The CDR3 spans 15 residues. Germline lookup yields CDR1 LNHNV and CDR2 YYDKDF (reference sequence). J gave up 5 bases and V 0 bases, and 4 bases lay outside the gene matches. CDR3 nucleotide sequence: TGTGCCACCAGCAGAGATAAGGGACAGGGATATGGCTACACCTTC. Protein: CATSRDKGQGYGYTF.

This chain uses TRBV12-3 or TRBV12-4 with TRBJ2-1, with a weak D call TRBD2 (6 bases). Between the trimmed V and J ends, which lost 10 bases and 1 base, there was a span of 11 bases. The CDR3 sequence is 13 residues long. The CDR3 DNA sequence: TGTGCCACCCACGGGAGTTCCTACAATGAGCAGTTCTTC. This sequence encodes CATHGSSYNEQFF.

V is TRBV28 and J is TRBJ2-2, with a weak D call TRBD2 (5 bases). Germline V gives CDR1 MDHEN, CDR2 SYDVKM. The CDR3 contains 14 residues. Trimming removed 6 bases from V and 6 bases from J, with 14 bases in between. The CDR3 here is CASRSGFLAGELFF. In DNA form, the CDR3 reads TGTGCCAGCAGATCGGGGTTTCTCGCCGGGGAGCTGTTTTTT.

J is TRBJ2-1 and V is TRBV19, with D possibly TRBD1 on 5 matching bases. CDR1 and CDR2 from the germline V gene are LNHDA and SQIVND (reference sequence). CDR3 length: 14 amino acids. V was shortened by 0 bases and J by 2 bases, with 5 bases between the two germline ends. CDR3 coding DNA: TGTGCCAGTAGTATAGACAGGGCCTACAATGAGCAGTTCTTC. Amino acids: CASSIDRAYNEQFF.

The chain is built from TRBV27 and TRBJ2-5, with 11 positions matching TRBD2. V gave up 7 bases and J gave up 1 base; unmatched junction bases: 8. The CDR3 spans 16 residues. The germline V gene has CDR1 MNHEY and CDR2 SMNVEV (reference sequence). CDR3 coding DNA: TGTGCCAGCAAAGGCCGACTAGCGGGGTTCCAAGAGACCCAGTACTTC. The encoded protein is CASKGRLAGFQETQYF.

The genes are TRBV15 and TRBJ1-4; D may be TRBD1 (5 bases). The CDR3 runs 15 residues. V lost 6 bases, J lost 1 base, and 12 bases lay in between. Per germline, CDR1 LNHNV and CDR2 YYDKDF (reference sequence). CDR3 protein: CATRLRDGTNEKLFF. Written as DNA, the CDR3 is TGTGCCACCAGGTTGCGGGACGGAACTAATGAAAAACTGTTTTTT.

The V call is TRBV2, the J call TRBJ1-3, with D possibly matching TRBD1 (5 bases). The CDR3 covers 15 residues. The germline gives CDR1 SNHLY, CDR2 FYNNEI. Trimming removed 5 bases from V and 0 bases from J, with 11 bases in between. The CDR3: CASSLDIRSGNTIYF. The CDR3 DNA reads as TGTGCCAGCAGTTTGGACATCCGCTCTGGAAACACCATATATTTT. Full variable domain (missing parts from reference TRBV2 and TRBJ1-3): EPEVTQTPSHQVTQMGQEVILRCVPISNHLYFYWYRQILGQKVEFLVSFYNNEISEKSEIFDDQFSVERPDGSNFTLKIRSTKLEDSAMYFCASSLDIRSGNTIYFGEGSWLTVV.

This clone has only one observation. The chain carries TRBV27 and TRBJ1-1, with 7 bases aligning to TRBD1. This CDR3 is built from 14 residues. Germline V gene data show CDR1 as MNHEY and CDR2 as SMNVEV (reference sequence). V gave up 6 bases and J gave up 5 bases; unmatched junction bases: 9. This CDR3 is CASRRRTGRTEAFF. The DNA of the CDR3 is TGTGCCAGCAGACGAAGGACAGGCAGGACTGAAGCTTTCTTT.

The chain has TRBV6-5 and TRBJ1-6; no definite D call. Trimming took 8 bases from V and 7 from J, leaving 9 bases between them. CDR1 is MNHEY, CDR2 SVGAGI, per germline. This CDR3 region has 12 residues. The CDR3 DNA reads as TGTGCCAGCGGGCCCCGAAATTCACCCCTCCACTTT. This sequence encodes CASGPRNSPLHF.

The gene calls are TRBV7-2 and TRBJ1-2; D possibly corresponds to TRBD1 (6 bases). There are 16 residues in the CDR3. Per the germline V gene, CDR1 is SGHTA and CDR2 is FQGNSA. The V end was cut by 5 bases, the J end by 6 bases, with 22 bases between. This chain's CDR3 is CASSTRGGQGRDGYTF. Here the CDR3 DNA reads TGTGCCAGCAGCACCCGGGGGGGGCAGGGGAGGGATGGCTACACCTTC.

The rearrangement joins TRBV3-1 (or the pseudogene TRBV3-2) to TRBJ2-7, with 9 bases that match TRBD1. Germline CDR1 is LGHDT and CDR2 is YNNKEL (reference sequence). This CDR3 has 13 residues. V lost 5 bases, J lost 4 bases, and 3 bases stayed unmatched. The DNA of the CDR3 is TGTGCCAGCAGCTATGACAGGGGGTACGAGCAGTACTTC. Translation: CASSYDRGYEQYF.

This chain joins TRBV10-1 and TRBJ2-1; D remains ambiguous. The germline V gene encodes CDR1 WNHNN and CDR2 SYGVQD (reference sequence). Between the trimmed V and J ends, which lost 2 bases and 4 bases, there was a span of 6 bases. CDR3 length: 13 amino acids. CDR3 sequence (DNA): TGCGCCAGCAGTGAGCAGGTGTACAATGAGCAGTTCTTC. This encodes CASSEQVYNEQFF.

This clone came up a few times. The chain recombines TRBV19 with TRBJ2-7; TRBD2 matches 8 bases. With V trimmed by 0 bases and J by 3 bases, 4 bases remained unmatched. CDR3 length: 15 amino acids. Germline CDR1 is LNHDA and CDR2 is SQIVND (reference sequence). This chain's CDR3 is CASSIDGREGYEQYF. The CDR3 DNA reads TGTGCCAGTAGTATAGATGGCCGGGAGGGCTACGAGCAGTACTTC.

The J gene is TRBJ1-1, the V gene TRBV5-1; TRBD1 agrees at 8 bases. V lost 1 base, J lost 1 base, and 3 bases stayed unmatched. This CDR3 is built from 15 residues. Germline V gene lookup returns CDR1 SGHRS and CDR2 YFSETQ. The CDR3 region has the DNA TGCGCCAGCAGCTTGACAGGGGGGGCGAACACTGAAGCTTTCTTT. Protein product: CASSLTGGANTEAFF. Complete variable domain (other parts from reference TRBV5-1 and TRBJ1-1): KAGVTQTPRYLIKTRGQQVTLSCSPISGHRSVSWYQQTPGQGLQFLFEYFSETQRNKGNFPGRFSGRQFSNSRSEMNVSTLELGDSALYLCASSLTGGANTEAFFGQGTRLTVV.

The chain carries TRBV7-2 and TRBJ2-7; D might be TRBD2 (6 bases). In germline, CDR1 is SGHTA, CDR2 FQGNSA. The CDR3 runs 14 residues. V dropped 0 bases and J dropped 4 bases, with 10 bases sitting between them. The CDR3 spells CASSLALAQYEQYF. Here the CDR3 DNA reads TGTGCCAGCAGCTTAGCACTAGCACAATACGAGCAGTACTTC.

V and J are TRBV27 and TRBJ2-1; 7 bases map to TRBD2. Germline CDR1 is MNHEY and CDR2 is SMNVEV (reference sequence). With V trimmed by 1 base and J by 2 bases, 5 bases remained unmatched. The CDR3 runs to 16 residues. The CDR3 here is CASSLWGGTPYNEQFF. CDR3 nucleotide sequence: TGTGCCAGCAGTTTATGGGGAGGGACCCCCTACAATGAGCAGTTCTTC.

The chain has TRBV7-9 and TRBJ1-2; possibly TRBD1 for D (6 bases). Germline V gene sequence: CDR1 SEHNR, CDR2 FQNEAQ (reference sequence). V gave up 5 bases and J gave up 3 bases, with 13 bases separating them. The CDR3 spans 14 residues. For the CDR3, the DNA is TGTGCCAGCAGCCGGGGGGGCAACGACTATGGCTACACCTTC. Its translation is CASSRGGNDYGYTF.

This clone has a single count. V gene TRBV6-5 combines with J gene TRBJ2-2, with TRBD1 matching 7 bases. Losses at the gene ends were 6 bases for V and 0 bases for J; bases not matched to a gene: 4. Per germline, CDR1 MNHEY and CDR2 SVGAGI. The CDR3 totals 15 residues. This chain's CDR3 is CASRLQGPNTGELFF. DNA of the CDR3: TGTGCCAGCAGACTACAGGGGCCGAACACCGGGGAGCTGTTTTTT.

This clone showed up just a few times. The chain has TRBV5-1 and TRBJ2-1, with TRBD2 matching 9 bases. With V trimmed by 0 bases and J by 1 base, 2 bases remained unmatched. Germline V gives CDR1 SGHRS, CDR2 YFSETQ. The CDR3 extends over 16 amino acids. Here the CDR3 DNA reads TGCGCCAGCAGCTTGGCGCGGGAGGGGTCCTACAATGAGCAGTTCTTC. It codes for CASSLAREGSYNEQFF.

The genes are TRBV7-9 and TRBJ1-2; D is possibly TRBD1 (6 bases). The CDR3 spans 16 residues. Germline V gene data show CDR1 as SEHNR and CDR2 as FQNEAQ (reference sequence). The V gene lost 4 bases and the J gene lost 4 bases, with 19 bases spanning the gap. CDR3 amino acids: CASSSQARGSSYGYTF. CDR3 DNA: TGTGCCAGCAGCTCTCAAGCCAGGGGATCATCCTATGGCTACACCTTC.

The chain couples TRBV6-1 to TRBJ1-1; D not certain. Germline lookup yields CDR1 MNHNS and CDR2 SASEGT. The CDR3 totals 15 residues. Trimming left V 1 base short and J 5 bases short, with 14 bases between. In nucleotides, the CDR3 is TGTGCCAGCAGTGAAGGCCTAGAACTCGAAACTGAAGCTTTCTTT. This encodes CASSEGLELETEAFF.

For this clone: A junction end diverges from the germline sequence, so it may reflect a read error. Here the CDR3 DNA reads TGTGCCAGCAGCCAGGACGCCGGGACTAGCGGGAGGACCCTCTTC. Protein: CASSQDAGTSGRTLF. The chain couples TRBV4-2 to TRBJ2-1, with 15 nucleotides matching TRBD2. The CDR3 is 15 amino acids. Germline V gene sequence: CDR1 LGHNA, CDR2 YNFKEQ.

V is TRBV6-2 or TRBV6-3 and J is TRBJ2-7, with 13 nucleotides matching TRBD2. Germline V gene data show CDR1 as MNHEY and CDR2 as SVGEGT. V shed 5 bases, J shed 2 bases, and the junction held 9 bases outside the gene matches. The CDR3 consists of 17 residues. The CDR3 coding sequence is TGTGCCAGCAGTCCCCTCCGGACTAGCGGGAGCCCCTACGAGCAGTACTTC. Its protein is CASSPLRTSGSPYEQYF.

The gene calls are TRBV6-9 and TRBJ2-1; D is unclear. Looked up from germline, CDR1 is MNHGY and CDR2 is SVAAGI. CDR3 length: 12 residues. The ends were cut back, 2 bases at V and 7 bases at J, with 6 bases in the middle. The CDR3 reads CASSYRRNEQFF. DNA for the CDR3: TGTGCCAGCAGTTATAGGCGGAATGAGCAGTTCTTC.

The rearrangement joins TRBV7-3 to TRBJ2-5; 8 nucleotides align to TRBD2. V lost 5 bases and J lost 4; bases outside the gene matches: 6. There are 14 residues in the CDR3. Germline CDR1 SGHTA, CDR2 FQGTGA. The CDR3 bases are TGTGCCAGCAGCCCGTACGGGAGGGGAGAGACCCAGTACTTC. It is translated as CASSPYGRGETQYF.

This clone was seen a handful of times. The CDR3 coding sequence is TGTGCCAGCAGTGAAACTGTGAACACTGAAGCTTTCTTT. Amino acid sequence: CASSETVNTEAFF. This chain connects TRBV2 to TRBJ1-1; the D is unclear. V was shortened by 2 bases and J by 0 bases, with 4 bases between the two germline ends. Germline values: CDR1 SNHLY, CDR2 FYNNEI. The CDR3 has 13 residues.

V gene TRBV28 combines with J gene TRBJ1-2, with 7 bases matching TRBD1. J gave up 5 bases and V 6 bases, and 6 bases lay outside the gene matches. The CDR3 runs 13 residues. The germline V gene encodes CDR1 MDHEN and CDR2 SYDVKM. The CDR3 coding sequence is TGTGCCAGCAGCCGACAGGGTGCGTATGGCTACACCTTC. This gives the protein CASSRQGAYGYTF.

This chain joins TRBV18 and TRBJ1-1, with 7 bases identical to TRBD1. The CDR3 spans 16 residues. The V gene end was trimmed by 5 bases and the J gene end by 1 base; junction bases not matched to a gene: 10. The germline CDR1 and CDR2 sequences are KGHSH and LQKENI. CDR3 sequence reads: CASSSTQTGWNTEAFF. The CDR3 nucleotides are TGTGCCAGCTCATCCACACAGACAGGGTGGAACACTGAAGCTTTCTTT. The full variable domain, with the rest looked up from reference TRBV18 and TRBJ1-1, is NAGVMQNPRHLVRRRGQEARLRCSPMKGHSHVYWYRQLPEEGLKFMVYLQKENIIDESGMPKERFSAEFPKEGPSILRIQQVVRGDSAAYFCASSSTQTGWNTEAFFGQGTRLTVV.